The T cell receptor beta chain under discussion was sequenced for a study of blood T cell repertoires in COVID-19. Whole-study context: Whether acute or convalescent, the COVID-19 samples came from the United States, Italy and Spain. From T cells, B-cell-depleted T cells, or PBMCs came the material, which was cDNA or gDNA.

Trimming removed 6 bases from V and 4 bases from J; junction bases left unmatched: 10. This CDR3 region has 16 residues. Germline V lookup: CDR1 MDHEN, CDR2 SYDVKM. Measured with immunoSEQ multiplex PCR; TCRdb has only the in-frame clones, and not every one. The sample records roughly 410,000 clones, 80% to 90% being singletons. The Seattle patients joined while their infection was active and were tracked longitudinally afterward. Sequenced sample: peripheral blood. The sequence was obtained from a woman in her fifties or sixties with COVID-19, enrolled during active disease. V usage is TRBV28 and J usage is TRBJ2-7, with TRBD2 matching over 12 bases. The CDR3 is CASRNYGTSGHYEQYF. The DNA for the CDR3 is TGTGCCAGCAGGAACTATGGGACTAGCGGGCATTACGAGCAGTACTTC.